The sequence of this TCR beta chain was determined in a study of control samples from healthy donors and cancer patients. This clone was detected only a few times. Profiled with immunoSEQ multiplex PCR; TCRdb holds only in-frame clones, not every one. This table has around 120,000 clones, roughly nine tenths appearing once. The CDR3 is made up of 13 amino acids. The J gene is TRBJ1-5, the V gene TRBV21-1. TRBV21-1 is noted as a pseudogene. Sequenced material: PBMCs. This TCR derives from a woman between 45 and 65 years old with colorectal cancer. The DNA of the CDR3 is TGTGCCAGCCGGCAGTCTCCGGGTCAGCCCCAGCATTTT. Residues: CASRQSPGQPQHF.